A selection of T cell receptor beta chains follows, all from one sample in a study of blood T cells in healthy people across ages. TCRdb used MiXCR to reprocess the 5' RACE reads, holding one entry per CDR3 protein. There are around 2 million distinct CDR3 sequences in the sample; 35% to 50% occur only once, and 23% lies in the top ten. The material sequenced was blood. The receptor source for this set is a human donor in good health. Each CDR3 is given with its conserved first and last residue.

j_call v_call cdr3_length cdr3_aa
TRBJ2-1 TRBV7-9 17 CASSLGWSGDLHNEQFF
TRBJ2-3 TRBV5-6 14 CASSGTSVGDTQYF
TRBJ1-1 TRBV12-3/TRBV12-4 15 CASSPTRSGRTEAFF
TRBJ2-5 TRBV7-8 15 CASSGGTTPVETQYF
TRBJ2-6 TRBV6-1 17 CASSRRTGRSGANVLTF
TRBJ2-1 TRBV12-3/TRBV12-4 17 CASSPWDLQRFYNEQFF
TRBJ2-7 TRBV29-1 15 CSVSNRGPISYEQYF
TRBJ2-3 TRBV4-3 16 CASSQRGGGAADTQYF
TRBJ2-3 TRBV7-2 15 CASSPHSSSTDTQYF
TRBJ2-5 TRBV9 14 CASSVDVGRETQYF
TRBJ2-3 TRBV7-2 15 CASSPRGGRTDTQYF
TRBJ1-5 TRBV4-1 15 CASSPGQAINQPQHF
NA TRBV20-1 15 CSALGQGDSPYEQYF
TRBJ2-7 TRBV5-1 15 CASSWGTSGPYEQYF
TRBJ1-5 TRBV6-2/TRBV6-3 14 CASTTTDRNQPQHF
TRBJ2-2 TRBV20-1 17 CSARGPMGLANTGELFF
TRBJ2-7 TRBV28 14 CASRLAGIEYEQYF
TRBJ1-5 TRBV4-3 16 CASSQVLEPRNQPQHF
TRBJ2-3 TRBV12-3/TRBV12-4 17 CASTTTLVASDTDTQYF
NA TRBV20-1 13 CSARARAVYEQYF
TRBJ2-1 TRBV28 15 CASSNPGLAGGHKFF
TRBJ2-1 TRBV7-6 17 CASSLELGGGSYNEQFF
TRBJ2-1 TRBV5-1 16 CASSVLPGTSNNEQFF
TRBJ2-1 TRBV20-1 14 CSAIHRGGYNEQFF
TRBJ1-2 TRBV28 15 CASSSPTNRGSGYTF
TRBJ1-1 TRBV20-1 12 CSAQGAGAEAFF
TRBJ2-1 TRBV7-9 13 CASSRAFRDEQFF
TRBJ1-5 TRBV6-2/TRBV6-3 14 CASTSRNDNQPQHF
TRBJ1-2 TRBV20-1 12 CSARATDGGYTF
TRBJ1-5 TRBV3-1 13 CASSLRGQSPQHF
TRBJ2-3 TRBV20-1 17 CSARMAGGDSSTDTQYF
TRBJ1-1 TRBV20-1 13 CSQRAGRNTEAFF
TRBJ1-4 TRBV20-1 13 CSARVDPNEKLFF
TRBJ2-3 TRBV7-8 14 CASSTGLGTDTQYF
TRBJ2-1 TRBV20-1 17 CSARDPATSGLMGEQFF
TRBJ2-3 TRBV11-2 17 CASSSPRDTDSTDTQYF
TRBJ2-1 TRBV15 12 CATSSLDNEQFF
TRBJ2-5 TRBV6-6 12 CASSYEGTEQYF
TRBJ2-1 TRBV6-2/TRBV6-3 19 CASSYSRTGAYRRLNEQFF
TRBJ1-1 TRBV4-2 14 CASSQDVVNTEAFF
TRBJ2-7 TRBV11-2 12 CASSFQVHEQYF
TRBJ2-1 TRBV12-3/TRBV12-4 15 CASSPTGGPWNEQFF
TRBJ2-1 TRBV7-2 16 CASSQRRGPPNNGQFF
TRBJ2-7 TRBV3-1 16 CASSPYLEGPSYEQYF
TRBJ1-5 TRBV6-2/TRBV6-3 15 CASTQWSGGGQPQHF
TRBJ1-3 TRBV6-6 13 CASSYGSGNTIYF
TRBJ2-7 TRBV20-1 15 CSANPMTGQLYEQYF
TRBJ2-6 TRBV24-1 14 CATSGRAGANVLTF
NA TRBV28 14 CASSSNRGRHEQYF
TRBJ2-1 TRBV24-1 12 CATSDHPNEQFF
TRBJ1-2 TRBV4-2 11 CASSQGSGHTF
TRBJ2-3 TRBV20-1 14 CSARDLWGGDTQYF
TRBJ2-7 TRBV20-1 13 CSARVDRAGEQYF
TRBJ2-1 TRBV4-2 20 CASSQVLGSGGRRSYNEQFF
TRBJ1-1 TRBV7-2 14 CASSLAVQPIEAFF
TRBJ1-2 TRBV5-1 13 CASSREGANGYTF
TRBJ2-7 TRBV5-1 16 CASSSSRDRGPYEQYF